The rows below give T cell receptor beta chains drawn from one sample of a study of OX40 agonist ivuxolimab in advanced cancers. This table comes from immunoSEQ multiplex PCR, and its TCRdb copy is limited to in-frame clones, with some not included. The sample has about 110,000 clones, under 95% seen once. The sequences come from CD4+ or CD8+ T cells sorted from blood, collected in a trial of the OX40 agonist ivuxolimab. The receptors stem from an adult with an advanced solid tumor such as melanoma, head and neck, liver or kidney cancer. Both conserved end residues are part of each CDR3. D genes are given only for firm matches. Clone size, where shown, is once, few, many, or a class for clones that have expanded.

TRBV10-3	TRBJ1-1	-	-	TGTGCCTCATTGGGAGGGCTTGGCATGAACACTGAAGCTTTCTTT	CASLGGLGMNTEAFF
TRBV2	TRBJ1-1	-	once	TGTGCCAGCAGTGAATGGGGACTGACGAACACTGAAGCTTTCTTT	CASSEWGLTNTEAFF
TRBV6-5	TRBJ1-5	-	few	TGTGCCAGCACCTTCGGGGGTCAGCCCCAGCATTTT	CASTFGGQPQHF
TRBV15	TRBJ2-4	TRBD1	once	TGTGCCACCAGCAGTGACGGGACAGGGGGCTTCGGAAACATTCAGTACTTC	CATSSDGTGGFGNIQYF
TRBV5-1	TRBJ1-6	TRBD1	-	TGCGCCAGCAGCTTCCAGGGGGGGATTAATTCACCCCTCCACTTT	CASSFQGGINSPLHF
TRBV4-2	TRBJ1-2	-	-	TGTGCCAGCAGCCAAGCCTCTGAGGGGACAATCTATGGCTACACCTTC	CASSQASEGTIYGYTF
TRBV7-2	TRBJ2-1	TRBD1	once	TGTGCCAGCAGCTTAGGGGACAGCTCCTACAATGAGCAGTTCTTC	CASSLGDSSYNEQFF
TRBV4-2	TRBJ2-5	TRBD2	-	TGTGCCAGCAGCCCGGGACTAGCGGGAGAGGGAGCCCCAGAGACCCAGTACTTC	CASSPGLAGEGAPETQYF
TRBV5-1	TRBJ2-1	TRBD2	-	TGCGCCAGCAGGGCTAGCGGGAGTGATGAGCAGTTCTTC	CASRASGSDEQFF
TRBV6-5	TRBJ2-4	-	-	TGTGCCAGCAGCCCCACAGGGCCCAAAAACATTCAGTACTTC	CASSPTGPKNIQYF
TRBV6-1	TRBJ2-7	-	-	TGTGCCAGCAGTGGGTCCTACGAGCAGTACTTC	CASSGSYEQYF
TRBV2	TRBJ2-3	-	-	TGTGCCAGCAGCCGTGAAACCTCCGGCACAGATACGCAGTATTTT	CASSRETSGTDTQYF
TRBV6-6	TRBJ2-7	-	once	TGTGCCAGCAGTTACTCGACTCTATACGAGCAGTACTTC	CASSYSTLYEQYF
TRBV5-1	TRBJ2-7	TRBD1	-	TGCGCCAGCAGCTTCGGGACAGGGCCCTACGAGCAGTACTTC	CASSFGTGPYEQYF
TRBV6-6	TRBJ1-4	TRBD1	-	TGTGCCAGCAGTTTGACAGGGGGGAATGAAAAACTGTTTTTT	CASSLTGGNEKLFF
TRBV11-3	TRBJ2-3	-	-	TGTGCCAGCAGCTTAGATTTGGGGACTGGCACAGATACGCAGTATTTT	CASSLDLGTGTDTQYF